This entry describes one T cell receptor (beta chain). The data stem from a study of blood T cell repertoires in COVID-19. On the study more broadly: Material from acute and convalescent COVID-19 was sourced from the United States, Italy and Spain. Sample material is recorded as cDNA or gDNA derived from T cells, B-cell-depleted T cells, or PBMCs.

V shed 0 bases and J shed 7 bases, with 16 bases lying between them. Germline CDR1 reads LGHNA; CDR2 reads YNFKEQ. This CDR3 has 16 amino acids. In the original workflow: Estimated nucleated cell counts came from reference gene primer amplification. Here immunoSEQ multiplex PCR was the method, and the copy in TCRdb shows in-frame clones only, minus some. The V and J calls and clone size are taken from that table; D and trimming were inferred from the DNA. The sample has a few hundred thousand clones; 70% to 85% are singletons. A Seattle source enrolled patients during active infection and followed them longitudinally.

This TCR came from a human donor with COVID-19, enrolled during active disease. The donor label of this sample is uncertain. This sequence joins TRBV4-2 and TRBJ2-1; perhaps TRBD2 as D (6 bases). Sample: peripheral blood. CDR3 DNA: TGTGCCAGCAGCCAAGAGGAGACTAGTGGAAGTAATGAGCAGTTCTTC. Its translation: CASSQEETSGSNEQFF.